This T cell receptor (beta chain) was identified in a study of molecular identifiers for immune sequencing clone quantification. J gave up 0 bases and V 1 base, and 15 bases lay outside the gene matches. Germline values: CDR1 LGHNA, CDR2 YNFKEQ. The CDR3 totals 20 residues. TCRdb reanalysed the PCR reads using MiXCR and keeps one entry per CDR3 protein. The sample contains 70,000 to 95,000 distinct CDR3 sequences, under 20% of which appear only once. Naive CD8 T cells were sorted as CD8+CD4-CCR7+CD45RA+. This clonotype has at least ten counts. V gene TRBV4-2 combines with J gene TRBJ2-5; 9 nucleotides line up with TRBD2. The sequence came from a human donor in good health. Some libraries in this study had Jurkat cell RNA spiked in. The sample consisted of naive CD8+ T cells from blood, with Jurkat cell RNA spiked in. Subset indicated: FACS-sorted CD8+CD4-CCR7+CD45RA+ naive T cells. The CDR3 DNA follows: TGTGCCAGCAGCCAAGGGATGTCTAGCGGGAATCCCGCATACCAAGAGACCCAGTACTTC. This encodes CASSQGMSSGNPAYQETQYF.